This is a list of T cell receptor beta chains from one sample in a study of cytomegalovirus exposure and HLA in healthy donors. This table comes from immunoSEQ multiplex PCR, and its TCRdb copy is limited to in-frame clones, with some not included. The table shows 90,000 or so clones, with approximately 71% occurring only once. Sequences were obtained from PBMCs. The receptor source for this set is a woman aged 18-29 years in good health and CMV-seropositive. Both conserved end residues are part of each CDR3. The D gene is left open where the match is weak. Rows give clone size only sometimes, using once, few, many, or a class for an expanded clone.

>NA|TRBD1|TRBJ1-1|14|TRBV2
CASVRQGGNTEAFF
TGTGCCAGCGTACGACAGGGGGGGAACACTGAAGCTTTCTTT
>NA|NA|TRBJ2-7|14|TRBV28
CASSSLAETYEQYF
TGTGCCAGCAGTTCCTTAGCGGAAACTTACGAGCAGTACTTC
>NA|TRBD2|TRBJ2-7|13|TRBV5-1
CASATSGGYEQYF
TGCGCCAGCGCGACTAGCGGGGGGTACGAGCAGTACTTC
>NA|NA|TRBJ2-5|11|TRBV28
CASQYQETQYF
TGTGCCAGCCAGTACCAAGAGACCCAGTACTTC
>once|NA|TRBJ2-1|14|TRBV7-2
CASRRETLYNEQFF
TGTGCCAGCAGACGGGAGACGCTTTACAATGAGCAGTTCTTC
>NA|NA|TRBJ2-2|16|TRBV6-7
CASSYSKSGYTGELFF
TGTGCCAGCAGTTACTCGAAAAGCGGGTACACCGGGGAGCTGTTTTTT
>NA|TRBD2|TRBJ2-1|16|TRBV18
CASSPGASGSRNEQFF
TGTGCCAGCTCACCAGGGGCTAGCGGGAGTCGAAATGAGCAGTTCTTC
>few|TRBD2|TRBJ2-7|18|TRBV7-8
CASSSPIIAGVRIYEQYF
TGTGCCAGCAGCTCCCCCATTATAGCGGGAGTGCGTATTTACGAGCAGTACTTC
>few|NA|TRBJ2-2|14|TRBV19
CATRQGWDTGELFF
TGTGCCACCCGCCAGGGGTGGGACACCGGGGAGCTGTTTTTT
>NA|NA|TRBJ1-5|16|TRBV19
CASKGGGHGLTQPQHF
TGTGCCAGTAAGGGGGGGGGACACGGGTTAACTCAGCCCCAGCATTTT
>NA|NA|TRBJ1-3|14|TRBV5-6
CASTSQLSGNTIYF
TGTGCCAGCACCTCACAGCTATCTGGAAACACCATATATTTT
>NA|NA|TRBJ2-7|14|TRBV7-9
CASSSSTGDKEQYF
TGTGCCAGCAGCTCTAGTACCGGGGACAAAGAGCAGTACTTC
>NA|NA|TRBJ1-1|13|TRBV6-5
CASSSTAGDKAFF
TGTGCCAGCAGCTCGACGGCGGGAGATAAAGCTTTCTTT
>NA|TRBD1|TRBJ1-5|15|TRBV2
CASGTGDYSNQPQHF
TGTGCCAGCGGGACAGGGGACTATAGCAATCAGCCCCAGCATTTT
>NA|TRBD1|TRBJ2-7|18|TRBV5-5
CASSPLKADRVVKNEQYF
TGTGCCAGCAGCCCACTTAAGGCGGACAGGGTCGTCAAGAACGAGCAGTACTTC
>NA|TRBD2|TRBJ2-1|16|TRBV4-3
CASSQGLAGGYNEQFF
TGCGCCAGCAGCCAAGGACTAGCGGGAGGGTACAATGAGCAGTTCTTC
>NA|TRBD2|TRBJ2-3|15|TRBV11-2
CASAIGTSGTDTQYF
TGTGCCAGCGCCATCGGGACTAGCGGAACAGATACGCAGTATTTT
>NA|NA|TRBJ1-1|14|TRBV9
CASSVDEGDEKAFF
TGTGCCAGCAGCGTAGATGAGGGGGATGAGAAGGCTTTCTTT
>once|NA|TRBJ1-5|13|TRBV11-2
CASSPGPGQPQHF
TGTGCCAGCAGCCCAGGGCCCGGTCAGCCCCAGCATTTT
>few|TRBD1|TRBJ2-7|14|TRBV5-6
CASSWDSNSYEQYF
TGTGCCAGCAGCTGGGACAGCAACTCCTACGAGCAGTACTTC
>NA|TRBD1|TRBJ2-1|19|TRBV5-1
CASSPSEGAATRFYNEQFF
TGCGCCAGCAGCCCTTCAGAGGGGGCCGCAACGAGGTTCTACAATGAGCAGTTCTTC
>NA|NA|TRBJ2-7|13|TRBV6-5
CASSVSGSYEQYF
TGTGCCAGCAGCGTCTCCGGCTCCTACGAGCAGTACTTC
>few|TRBD1|TRBJ2-3|15|TRBV6-1
CASSRQGRTTDTQYF
TGTGCCAGCAGTAGACAGGGTCGAACCACAGATACGCAGTATTTT
>NA|TRBD1|TRBJ1-5|14|TRBV18
CASSPGQGNQPQHF
TGTGCCAGCTCACCGGGACAGGGCAATCAGCCCCAGCATTTT
>NA|TRBD2|TRBJ2-6|16|TRBV2
CASSEWGGTGANVLTF
TGTGCCAGCAGTGAGTGGGGGGGTACCGGGGCCAACGTCCTGACTTTC
>NA|TRBD1|TRBJ2-3|17|TRBV7-6
CASSLDRDSYRTDTQYF
TGTGCCAGCAGCTTAGACCGGGACAGCTATCGCACAGATACGCAGTATTTT
>few|NA|TRBJ2-7|16|TRBV7-6
CASSLAVAGETYEQYF
TGTGCCAGCAGCTTAGCGGTGGCAGGGGAAACCTACGAGCAGTACTTC
>once|TRBD1|TRBJ2-2|17|TRBV4-2
CASSQDVQGSFTGELFF
TGTGCCAGCAGCCAAGATGTACAGGGGTCTTTCACCGGGGAGCTGTTTTTT
>NA|TRBD2|TRBJ2-1|15|TRBV11-3
CASSLVPAGVGEQFF
TGTGCCAGCAGCTTAGTCCCAGCGGGAGTCGGAGAGCAGTTCTTC
>NA|NA|TRBJ2-2|16|TRBV6-4
CARKGGGRSNTGELFF
TGTGCCAGAAAAGGGGGTGGGCGGTCGAACACCGGGGAGCTGTTTTTT
>once|TRBD2|TRBJ2-7|15|TRBV6-5
CASTSVAGLSYEQYF
TGTGCCAGCACGTCAGTAGCGGGGCTCTCCTACGAGCAGTACTTC
>NA|TRBD1|TRBJ2-1|18|TRBV4-3
CASSQDQRGTGVYNEQFF
TGCGCCAGCAGCCAAGATCAAAGGGGGACAGGGGTCTACAATGAGCAGTTCTTC
>once|TRBD2|TRBJ2-1|15|TRBV7-2
CASSLVAGVSNEQFF
TGTGCCAGCAGCTTAGTCGCGGGAGTGAGCAATGAGCAGTTCTTC